A single sample gave rise to the 25 T cell receptor beta chains below, sequenced in a study of OX40 agonist ivuxolimab in advanced cancers. Assay used: immunoSEQ multiplex PCR; TCRdb lists only in-frame clones, some missing. The sample shows 20,000 to 25,000 clones, over 80% of them seen only once. Specimen: CD4+ or CD8+ T cells sorted from blood, collected in a trial of the OX40 agonist ivuxolimab. The receptors were gathered from an adult with an advanced solid tumor such as melanoma, head and neck, liver or kidney cancer.

The chain links TRBV5-1 to TRBJ2-3; D is perhaps TRBD1 (5 bases). V shed 0 bases and J shed 0 bases, with 11 bases lying between them. The CDR3 is 16 residues long. Germline V gene sequence: CDR1 SGHRS, CDR2 YFSETQ. The CDR3 region is CASSLAQATSTDTQYF. The DNA for the CDR3 is TGCGCCAGCAGCTTGGCACAGGCTACTAGCACAGATACGCAGTATTTT.

There are a few counts of this clone. The chain recombines TRBV9 with TRBJ1-6; 8 bases line up with TRBD1. J was trimmed by 9 bases and V by 4 bases; bases with no gene match: 6. The CDR3 consists of 14 residues. Looked up from germline, CDR1 is SGDLS and CDR2 is YYNGEE. The CDR3 coding sequence is TGTGCCAGCAGCATCGGACAGGGCGTTTCACCCCTCCACTTT. Translating it yields CASSIGQGVSPLHF.

This chain joins TRBV5-1 and TRBJ2-5, with 8 bases identical to TRBD1. The CDR3 extends over 15 amino acids. CDR1 is SGHRS and CDR2 is YFSETQ in the germline V gene. V gave up 0 bases and J gave up 4 bases; unmatched junction bases: 5. CDR3 sequence reads: CASSLGTGLSETQYF. The CDR3 DNA reads TGCGCCAGCAGCTTGGGGACAGGGCTTTCAGAGACCCAGTACTTC. The full variable domain, in which reference TRBV5-1 and TRBJ2-5 provide the parts outside the CDR3, is KAGVTQTPRYLIKTRGQQVTLSCSPISGHRSVSWYQQTPGQGLQFLFEYFSETQRNKGNFPGRFSGRQFSNSRSEMNVSTLELGDSALYLCASSLGTGLSETQYFGPGTRLLVL.

V usage is TRBV6-6 and J usage is TRBJ2-7; no firm D call. There are 11 residues in the CDR3. Germline lookup yields CDR1 MNHNY and CDR2 SVGAGI (reference sequence). V lost 8 bases and J lost 4, with 9 bases in between. CDR3 nucleotides: TGTGCCAGCCAGACGAAGTACGAGCAGTACTTC. Translation gives CASQTKYEQYF.

This clone has just one count. The chain carries TRBV7-3 and TRBJ1-1; D is unclear. Germline CDR1 is SGHTA and CDR2 is FQGTGA. This CDR3 comprises 13 residues. Trimming pared 2 bases from V and 2 bases from J, leaving 6 bases between. CDR3 sequence reads: CASSLYGNTEAFF. The CDR3, as DNA: TGTGCCAGCAGCTTATATGGAAACACTGAAGCTTTCTTT.

V usage is TRBV7-9 and J usage is TRBJ2-5; TRBD2 matches 13 bases. Trimming cost V 3 bases and J 3 bases; bases outside gene matches: 1. The CDR3 runs 15 residues. Per the germline V gene, CDR1 is SEHNR and CDR2 is FQNEAQ (reference sequence). Here the CDR3 DNA reads TGTGCCAGCAGCTTCGGACTAGCGGGGGAAGAGACCCAGTACTTC. Amino acids: CASSFGLAGEETQYF.

The chain carries TRBV5-1 and TRBJ2-2, with 8 nucleotides matching TRBD1. V was clipped by 7 bases and J by 1 base; unmatched bases: 3. This CDR3 has 14 amino acids. Per the germline V gene, CDR1 is SGHRS and CDR2 is YFSETQ. This chain's CDR3 is CASETGVNTGELFF. The CDR3 DNA follows: TGCGCCAGCGAGACAGGGGTGAACACCGGGGAGCTGTTTTTT.

In nucleotides, the CDR3 is TGTGCCAGCAGCGGGACTAGCGGGGGGTTTGAGCAGTTCTTC. Residues: CASSGTSGGFEQFF. This chain connects TRBV2 to TRBJ2-1; 15 positions match TRBD2. From germline, CDR1 is SNHLY and CDR2 FYNNEI. The V gene end was trimmed by 6 bases and the J gene end by 9 bases; junction bases not matched to a gene: 3. This CDR3 spans 14 amino acids.

The gene calls are TRBV18 and TRBJ2-3; D is ambiguous. The CDR3 extends over 14 amino acids. V dropped 2 bases and J dropped 1 base, with 7 bases sitting between them. Germline V gene data show CDR1 as KGHSH and CDR2 as LQKENI. Written as DNA, the CDR3 is TGTGCCAGCTCACCAATGTCAGGCACAGATACGCAGTATTTT. It translates to CASSPMSGTDTQYF.

The chain recombines TRBV4-2 with TRBJ2-1; TRBD2 agrees at 8 bases. V dropped 1 base and J dropped 5; count of bases not matched to a gene: 7. This CDR3 spans 16 amino acids. CDR1 is LGHNA and CDR2 is YNFKEQ in the germline V gene. This chain's CDR3 is CASSQGVGGGDNEQFF. The CDR3 nucleotides read TGTGCCAGCAGCCAAGGGGTCGGGGGGGGAGACAATGAGCAGTTCTTC.

This chain uses TRBV4-1 with TRBJ1-5; weak D call: TRBD1 (5 bases). Trimming pared 3 bases from V and 1 base from J, leaving 7 bases between. CDR1 is MGHRA, CDR2 YSYEKL, per germline. This CDR3 has 14 amino acids. CDR3 sequence (DNA): TGCGCCAGCAGCCACGGGGGAAGCAATCAGCCCCAGCATTTT. Translation: CASSHGGSNQPQHF.

This clone was detected only once. This chain uses TRBV5-6 with TRBJ1-5, with D possibly being TRBD1 (6 bases). Germline V gives CDR1 SGHDT, CDR2 YYEEEE. The CDR3 extends over 15 amino acids. V gave up 1 base and J gave up 4 bases, with 12 bases separating them. CDR3 sequence reads: CASSLYWQGNQPQHF. The CDR3 DNA sequence: TGTGCCAGCAGCTTGTATTGGCAGGGGAATCAGCCCCAGCATTTT. Full variable domain (outside the CDR3, taken from reference TRBV5-6 and TRBJ1-5): DAGVTQSPTHLIKTRGQQVTLRCSPKSGHDTVSWYQQALGQGPQFIFQYYEEEERQRGNFPDRFSGHQFPNYSSELNVNALLLGDSALYLCASSLYWQGNQPQHFGDGTRLSIL.

The CDR3 is CASSILRAQETQYF. CDR3 coding DNA: TGCGCCAGCAGTATACTAAGGGCTCAAGAGACCCAGTACTTC. The chain has TRBV5-1 and TRBJ2-5; D is uncertain. The CDR3 is 14 amino acids. The V end lost 5 bases, the J end lost 2 bases, and 13 bases lay between the germline ends. Germline loops: CDR1 SGHRS, CDR2 YFSETQ.

This clone occurred a few times. This chain uses TRBV7-9 with TRBJ1-1; possible D gene TRBD1, 5 bases. The CDR3 contains 15 residues. The V end lost 5 bases, the J end lost 1 base, and 14 bases lay between the germline ends. Germline V gives CDR1 SEHNR, CDR2 FQNEAQ (reference sequence). Here the CDR3 DNA reads TGTGCCAGCAGCCCCCGGGACCTCGCGAACACTGAAGCTTTCTTT. Translated, it gives CASSPRDLANTEAFF.

The V and J genes are TRBV27 and TRBJ2-7, with D possibly called TRBD1 or TRBD2 (5 bases each). CDR1 and CDR2 from the germline V gene are MNHEY and SMNVEV (reference sequence). CDR3 length: 14 amino acids. The germline V and J ends were trimmed by 3 bases and 4 bases, with 13 bases remaining between them. This CDR3 is CASSLGPPVYEQYF. The DNA of the CDR3 is TGTGCCAGCAGTTTGGGACCTCCGGTTTACGAGCAGTACTTC.

Regarding this clone: No conserved phenylalanine or tryptophan ends this CDR3, so it is likely a read error. The chain couples TRBV25-1 to TRBJ2-7; possible D gene TRBD1, 6 bases. This CDR3 is built from 11 residues. V was clipped by 4 bases and J by 10 bases, with 11 bases between them. Germline V CDR1 and CDR2: MGHDK, SYGVNS. The CDR3, as DNA: TGTGCCAGCAGTGTAACGGGGACACAGTACCTC. It yields the protein CASSVTGTQYL.

The J gene is TRBJ2-2, the V gene TRBV5-1; 7 bases fit TRBD1. Losses at the gene ends were 2 bases for V and 1 base for J; bases not matched to a gene: 2. From germline, CDR1 is SGHRS and CDR2 YFSETQ. The CDR3 runs 15 residues. DNA for the CDR3: TGCGCCAGCAGCTTTAGGACAGGGAACACCGGGGAGCTGTTTTTT. This translates into CASSFRTGNTGELFF.

The chain carries TRBV19 and TRBJ1-2; 8 bases match TRBD1. The CDR3 spans 16 residues. CDR1 LNHDA and CDR2 SQIVND come from the germline V gene (reference sequence). J gave up 0 bases and V 5 bases, and 8 bases lay outside the gene matches. Here the CDR3 reads CASSARTGRANYGYTF. CDR3 DNA sequence: TGTGCCAGTAGTGCCCGGACAGGGAGAGCTAACTATGGCTACACCTTC.

J is TRBJ2-1 and V is TRBV27; 9 bases are a match to TRBD2. V lost 7 bases to trimming and J lost 9 bases; unmatched junction nucleotides: 13. CDR3 length: 15 amino acids. Germline lookup yields CDR1 MNHEY and CDR2 SMNVEV (reference sequence). In nucleotides, the CDR3 is TGTGCCAGCACCATAGGGGGAGGCGGGAGGGGTGAGCAGTTCTTC. Translating gives CASTIGGGGRGEQFF.

V is TRBV14 and J is TRBJ1-6, with D unresolved. The CDR3 loop spans 15 amino acids. Germline V gene lookup returns CDR1 SGHDN and CDR2 FVKESK. The V end was cut by 0 bases, the J end by 6 bases, with 9 bases between. The CDR3 region is CASSQDGEVNSPLHF. For the CDR3, the DNA is TGTGCCAGCAGCCAAGACGGGGAGGTTAATTCACCCCTCCACTTT.

CDR3 sequence: CAISESGAGTQYF. As DNA, the CDR3 is TGTGCCATCAGTGAGAGTGGGGCAGGGACCCAGTACTTC. The chain uses TRBV10-3 and TRBJ2-5; possible D gene TRBD1, 5 bases. This CDR3 is built from 13 residues. The germline V and J ends were trimmed by 2 bases and 7 bases, with 11 bases remaining between them. Looked up from germline, CDR1 is ENHRY and CDR2 is SYGVKD.

The chain recombines TRBV7-2 with TRBJ2-6; D might be TRBD2 (6 bases). CDR1 and CDR2 (germline): SGHTA, FQGNSA. The CDR3 has 17 residues. V lost 5 bases and J lost 0, with 14 bases in between. For the CDR3, the DNA is TGTGCCAGCAGCCCCCGGGGGTCTCTCTCTGGGGCCAACGTCCTGACTTTC. Its protein is CASSPRGSLSGANVLTF. Based on the CDR3 plus reference TRBV7-2 and TRBJ2-6, the full variable domain is GAGVSQSPSNKVTEKGKDVELRCDPISGHTALYWYRQSLGQGLEFLIYFQGNSAPDKSGLPSDRFSAERTGGSVSTLTIQRTQQEDSAVYLCASSPRGSLSGANVLTFGAGSRLTVL.

V is TRBV9 and J is TRBJ2-3; 11 bases fit TRBD2. This CDR3 contains 18 residues. CDR1 and CDR2 from the germline V gene are SGDLS and YYNGEE. The trim removed 4 bases at V and 0 bases at J, leaving 10 bases unmatched. In nucleotides, the CDR3 is TGTGCCAGCAGCCCACGACTAGCGGGAACCACTAGCACAGATACGCAGTATTTT. This encodes CASSPRLAGTTSTDTQYF.

The genes are TRBV5-1 and TRBJ1-4; D not resolved. Trimming took 0 bases from V and 0 from J, leaving 6 bases between them. There are 15 residues in the CDR3. CDR1 and CDR2 (germline): SGHRS, YFSETQ. Here the CDR3 reads CASSLGAATNEKLFF. Here the CDR3 DNA reads TGCGCCAGCAGCTTGGGGGCAGCAACTAATGAAAAACTGTTTTTT.

This sequence joins TRBV5-1 and TRBJ2-7; possible D gene TRBD1, 6 bases. Germline loops: CDR1 SGHRS, CDR2 YFSETQ. V was clipped by 0 bases and J by 0 bases, with 7 bases between them. CDR3 length: 14 amino acids. CDR3 DNA sequence: TGCGCCAGCAGCTTGGGGACAGCCTCCTACGAGCAGTACTTC. Translation gives CASSLGTASYEQYF.